A selection of T cell receptor beta chains follows, all from one sample in a study of CD4 T cells in relation to SARS-CoV-2 and coronaviruses. TCRdb's table, derived via immunoSEQ multiplex PCR, lists solely in-frame clones and lacks some. The repertoire holds 40,000 or so clones, with approximately 83% as singletons. Input material: memory CD4+ T cells from PBMCs. These receptors were obtained from an adult with COVID-19. Each CDR3 is given with its conserved first and last residue. D genes are given only for firm matches. Only part of the rows carry a size: once, few, many, or a class if the clone is expanded.

>TRBV28|.|TRBJ2-7|.
TGTGCCAGCAAGGAAGGGACCCGGGCTCAGAAGCAGTACTTC
CASKEGTRAQKQYF
>TRBV28|TRBD2|TRBJ2-7|.
TGTGCCAGCAGGTCGACTAGCGGGAGGGCCTACGAGCAGTACTTC
CASRSTSGRAYEQYF
>TRBV11-2|.|TRBJ2-1|.
TGTGCCAGCAGCTCGAGCGGGCCTATCTCCTACAATGAGCAGTTCTTC
CASSSSGPISYNEQFF
>TRBV9|TRBD2|TRBJ2-6|.
TGTGCCAGCAGCGACCCCGGACTAGTTCGGTTTGTCTCTGGGGCCAACGTCCTGACTTTC
CASSDPGLVRFVSGANVLTF
>TRBV28|.|TRBJ2-5|.
TGTGCCAGCAGTCCCCGCCGTTTAGCCGGCAGGACCCAGTACTTC
CASSPRRLAGRTQYF
>TRBV6-2/TRBV6-3|.|TRBJ1-5|.
TGTGCCAGCAGCGTTCGGAGTGGCAATCAGCCCCAGCATTTT
CASSVRSGNQPQHF
>TRBV4-1|TRBD1|TRBJ1-1|once
TGCGCCAGCAGCCATAACAGGGGGCGCGGGTATGCTGAAGCTTTCTTT
CASSHNRGRGYAEAFF
>TRBV19|.|TRBJ2-7|.
TGTGCCAGTAGTATAAGCAGAATGTCCTACGAGCAGTACTTC
CASSISRMSYEQYF
>TRBV12-3/TRBV12-4|.|TRBJ2-1|.
TGTGCCAGCAGTTTATTCGTAGCGAGTGAGCAGTTCTTC
CASSLFVASEQFF
>TRBV7-2|.|TRBJ2-7|once
TGTGCCAGCAGCCTCTTAGAAGCCGGGGCTCCCTACGAGCAGTACTTC
CASSLLEAGAPYEQYF
>TRBV5-1|.|TRBJ1-5|.
TGCGCCAGCAGCTTGGCCCCGCTAGCAGGGGCGGGTCAGCCCCAGCATTTT
CASSLAPLAGAGQPQHF
>TRBV28|.|TRBJ2-1|.
TGTGCCAGCACCCAAGGGGGGAGGAGCTCCTACAATGAGCAGTTCTTC
CASTQGGRSSYNEQFF
>TRBV27|TRBD2|TRBJ2-1|.
TGTGCCAGCAGTCGATGGGTTAGCGGGAGCTCGCATGAGCAGTTCTTC
CASSRWVSGSSHEQFF
>TRBV21-1|.|TRBJ2-7|.
TGTGCCAGCAGCAAAAAAGGACTAGCGGGCTACGAGCAGTACTTC
CASSKKGLAGYEQYF
>TRBV7-8|.|TRBJ2-5|.
TGTGCCAGCAGCTTCCGGCGGGGGCCCCTCCAAGAGACCCAGTACTTC
CASSFRRGPLQETQYF
>TRBV19|.|TRBJ2-1|.
TGTGCCAGTAGTATAGGGGGTGAGCAGTTCTTC
CASSIGGEQFF
>TRBV11-2|TRBD1|TRBJ1-6|.
TGTGCCAGCAGCTCCCGGACAGGGTTTTCACCCCTCCACTTT
CASSSRTGFSPLHF
>TRBV28|TRBD2|TRBJ2-5|.
TGTGCCAGCAGCACGACGGGCCGGGAGGGCCGTTGGACCCAGTACTTC
CASSTTGREGRWTQYF
>TRBV30|TRBD1|TRBJ1-5|.
TGTGCCTGGAGTTTATCGGACAGGGAGAGACAGCCCCAGCATTTT
CAWSLSDRERQPQHF
>TRBV2|.|TRBJ2-5|.
TGTGCCAGCAGTGCCTACACTCCTCAAGAGACCCAGTACTTC
CASSAYTPQETQYF
>TRBV28|TRBD2|TRBJ2-3|once
TGTGCCAGCAGTTTCCAACGACTTCTAGCGGGAGGGCTCCCCTCAGATACGCAGTATTTT
CASSFQRLLAGGLPSDTQYF
>TRBV6-5|.|TRBJ1-2|.
TGTGCCAGCAGCCTTAGAGGGGATGGAGTCTATGGCTACACCTTC
CASSLRGDGVYGYTF
>TRBV18|.|TRBJ1-2|medium-sized
TGTGCCAGCTCAGAGGACAGAAACTATGGCTACACCTTC
CASSEDRNYGYTF
>TRBV19|.|TRBJ2-7|.
TGTGCCAGTAGTATTGGGGGTTACGAGCAGTACTTC
CASSIGGYEQYF
>TRBV2|.|TRBJ2-3|.
TGTGCCAGTGGACTCCGGGGCACAGATACGCAGTATTTT
CASGLRGTDTQYF
>TRBV4-2|TRBD2|TRBJ2-1|.
TGTGCCAGCAGCCAAGAAGTGGGGGGGGGACTAGCGGGAGGGCCGCTGAGGTTCTTC
CASSQEVGGGLAGGPLRFF
>TRBV24-1|TRBD1|TRBJ2-2|.
TGTGCCACCAGTGATTGGGGCAGGGGGTCTGCCGGGGAGCTGTTTTTT
CATSDWGRGSAGELFF
>TRBV18|.|TRBJ1-1|.
TGTGCCAGCTCGCGGTTCAGGGACACTGAAGCTTTCTTT
CASSRFRDTEAFF
>TRBV3-1/TRBV3-2|.|TRBJ1-2|few
TGTGCCAGCAGCCGGCCCGGGACTAACTATGGCTACACCTTC
CASSRPGTNYGYTF
>TRBV20-1|.|TRBJ1-5|once
TGCAGTGCTAGTCGGGTGGCCAACAATCAGCCCCAGCATTTT
CSASRVANNQPQHF
>TRBV4-2|.|TRBJ2-1|.
TGTGCCAGCAGCCAAGATGACAATGAGCAGTTCTTC
CASSQDDNEQFF
>TRBV2|.|TRBJ1-6|.
TGTGCCAGCAGGCAAGCTTTGGACAGCACCCACCACTTT
CASRQALDSTHHF
>TRBV4-3|.|TRBJ2-5|.
TGCGCCAGCAGCCAAGATCCGCGCTCGCAAGAGACCCAGTACTTC
CASSQDPRSQETQYF
>TRBV2|TRBD2|TRBJ2-3|.
TGTGCCAGCAGCATGGGTAGCGGGAGGATTACAGATACGCAGTATTTT
CASSMGSGRITDTQYF
>TRBV6-6|.|TRBJ2-1|.
TGTGCCAGCTTGGGACGGACCCCCTACAATGAGCAGTTCTTC
CASLGRTPYNEQFF
>TRBV5-5|.|TRBJ2-1|.
TGTGCCAGCAGCTTTCAGGTGGGGCGACAGAACAATGAGCAGTTCTTC
CASSFQVGRQNNEQFF
>TRBV24-1|TRBD1|TRBJ2-1|.
TGTGCCACCAGTGATTGGGGGACAGGGACAAATGAGCAGTTCTTC
CATSDWGTGTNEQFF
>TRBV10-3|.|TRBJ2-6|.
TGTGCCACCCTGACAGGGGCGGGGGGCTCTGGGGCCAACGTCCTGACTTTC
CATLTGAGGSGANVLTF
>TRBV9|.|TRBJ2-4|.
TGTGCCAGCAGCGTAGAAGGCGTAGGGTCCCCCCGCCTAGCCAAAAACATTCAGTACTTC
CASSVEGVGSPRLAKNIQYF
>TRBV11-2|TRBD1|TRBJ1-4|.
TGTGCCAGCAGCCGACAGGGTATGGCTAATGAAAAACTGTTTTTT
CASSRQGMANEKLFF
>TRBV2|.|TRBJ2-6|.
TGTGCCAGCAGTGATATAAGGGCTGGGGCCAACGTCCTGACTTTC
CASSDIRAGANVLTF
>TRBV28|.|TRBJ2-3|.
TGTGCCAGCAGTTTAAGAGGGGGCACAGATACGCAGTATTTT
CASSLRGGTDTQYF
>TRBV5-1|.|TRBJ2-7|few
TGCGCCAGCAGCTTGGATCACAACTACGAGCAGTACTTC
CASSLDHNYEQYF
>TRBV4-1|.|TRBJ1-1|.
TGCGCCAGCAGCCAATGGATCCGGGCTCGGGCTTTCTTT
CASSQWIRARAFF
>TRBV2|.|TRBJ2-7|.
TGTGCCAGCAGTGAAGTAGTAAGGACACCTCCCTACGAGCAGTACTTC
CASSEVVRTPPYEQYF